This T cell receptor (beta chain) was observed in a study of blood T cell repertoires in COVID-19. Across the whole study: T cells, B-cell-depleted T cells, or PBMCs supplied cDNA or gDNA.

V was clipped by 4 bases and J by 4 bases, with 12 bases between them. The CDR3 is made up of 14 amino acids. The germline V gene has CDR1 SGDLS and CDR2 YYNGEE. Original analysis: Amplification of reference gene primers was used by the study to estimate nucleated cell counts. TCRdb keeps only in-frame clones here, not all; method: immunoSEQ multiplex PCR. V and J calls and clone size follow that table, whereas D and trimming were derived from the DNA. The repertoire holds about half a million clones, with around 85% as singletons. This receptor was taken from a human donor in a cohort sampled during active COVID-19. The J gene is TRBJ1-3, the V gene TRBV9, with D uncertain. The specimen was peripheral blood. This chain's CDR3 is CASSPPFSGNTIYF. The DNA for the CDR3 is TGTGCCAGCAGCCCCCCGTTTAGCGGAAACACCATATATTTT.